The 5 T cell receptor beta chains below come from one sample, sequenced in a study of blood T cell repertoires in COVID-19 (dated by TCRdb to about 2020). Libraries came from the immunoSEQ multiplex PCR assay. TCRdb holds this immuneACCESS table with in-frame rearrangements only. Some clones are missing; in checked studies, unresolved V genes explain under half, and the rest has no known cause. The sample table records approximately 79,000 clones; around 84% of these occur just once. Clones ranked in the top ten supply about 22% of the sample. Sequenced sample: peripheral blood. These receptor sequences come from a woman between 45 and 65 years old with acute or convalescent COVID-19.

The rearrangement joins TRBV3-1 (or the pseudogene TRBV3-2) to TRBJ1-1; unclear D gene. Germline lookup yields CDR1 LGHDT and CDR2 YNNKEL (reference sequence). This CDR3 is 12 amino acids long. Trimming stripped 2 bases from V and 7 bases from J, with 8 bases between. The DNA for the CDR3 is TGTGCCAGCAGCCAAACCGGAGTTGAAGCTTTCTTT. This codes for CASSQTGVEAFF.

The genes are TRBV6-1 and TRBJ2-4, with D tentatively TRBD2 (7 bases). CDR1 is MNHNS, CDR2 SASEGT, per germline. This CDR3 comprises 19 residues. With 2 bases removed from V and 0 bases from J, the gap between germline ends came to 20 bases. Here the CDR3 reads CASSELAGARALAKNIQYF. For the CDR3, the DNA is TGTGCCAGCAGTGAACTCGCGGGGGCCCGAGCCTTAGCCAAAAACATTCAGTACTTC.

The chain uses TRBV7-9 and TRBJ2-6, with TRBD1 identical over 7 bases. CDR3 length equals 18 residues. CDR1 SEHNR and CDR2 FQNEAQ come from the germline V gene (reference sequence). The junction had 13 bases not matched to a gene; V was cut back by 6 bases and J by 2 bases. The CDR3 region is CASSLWDSSLTGANVLTF. CDR3 bases: TGTGCCAGCAGTCTTTGGGACAGTTCCCTTACTGGGGCCAACGTCCTGACTTTC.

In this sample, this clone turned up once. The V and J genes are TRBV27 and TRBJ1-6, with a weak D call TRBD1 (5 bases). Looked up from germline, CDR1 is MNHEY and CDR2 is SMNVEV (reference sequence). Trimming removed 3 bases at V and 9 bases at J, with 9 bases between. This CDR3 spans 13 amino acids. This CDR3 is CASSFGGSSPLHF. The CDR3 DNA sequence: TGTGCCAGCAGTTTCGGGGGGAGTTCACCCCTCCACTTT.

V gene TRBV7-9 combines with J gene TRBJ1-5; 7 nucleotides align to TRBD1. The CDR3 totals 15 residues. Germline values: CDR1 SEHNR, CDR2 FQNEAQ (reference sequence). The V gene end was trimmed by 1 base and the J gene end by 8 bases; junction bases not matched to a gene: 8. This CDR3 is CASSLEGANGKPQHF. In DNA, the CDR3 is TGTGCCAGCAGCTTAGAGGGGGCAAATGGGAAGCCCCAGCATTTT.